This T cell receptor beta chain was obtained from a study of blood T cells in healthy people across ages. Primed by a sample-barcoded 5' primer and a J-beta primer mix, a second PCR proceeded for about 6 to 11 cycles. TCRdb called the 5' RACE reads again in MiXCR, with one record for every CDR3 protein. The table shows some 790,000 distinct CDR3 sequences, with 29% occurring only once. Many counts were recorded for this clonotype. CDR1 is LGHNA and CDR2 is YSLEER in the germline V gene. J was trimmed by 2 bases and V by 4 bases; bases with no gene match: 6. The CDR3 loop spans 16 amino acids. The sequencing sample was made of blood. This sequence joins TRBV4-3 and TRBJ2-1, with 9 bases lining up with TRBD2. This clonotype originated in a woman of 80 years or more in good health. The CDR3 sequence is CASSRSAGGAYNEQFF. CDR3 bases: TGCGCCAGCAGCCGATCCGCGGGGGGGGCCTACAATGAGCAGTTCTTC.